The rows below give T cell receptor beta chains drawn from one sample of a study of blood T cell repertoires in COVID-19. Libraries were prepared by immunoSEQ multiplex PCR; TCRdb keeps only in-frame clonotypes and omits some of them. The profile shows about 120,000 clones, about 74% of them singletons. Sequencing input: peripheral blood. These receptors were obtained from a human donor in a cohort sampled during active COVID-19. The CDR3 runs from the conserved cysteine through the conserved F or W. The D gene is left open where the match is weak. Where a row states a size, it is once, few, many or the class of an expanded clone; other rows omit it.

TGTGCCAGCAGTGAACTAACCCCCCTCGGGGGGGCGGACACTGAAGCTTTCTTT CASSELTPLGGADTEAFF TRBV25-1 - - TRBJ1-1
TGTGCCATCAGTGGGGGGGTCGATCAGCCCCAGCATTTT CAISGGVDQPQHF TRBV10-3 - few TRBJ1-5
TGCGCCAGCAAGGAGGGACTACACTACGAGCAGTACTTC CASKEGLHYEQYF TRBV10-2 TRBD2 - TRBJ2-7
TGTGCCAGCAGTTACTCGGGGGCGCAGAGTGAAAAACTGTTTTTT CASSYSGAQSEKLFF TRBV6-6 - - TRBJ1-4
TGTGCCAGCAGCCCTCTGGGACAGGGGGGCACTGAAGCTTTCTTT CASSPLGQGGTEAFF TRBV9 TRBD1 - TRBJ1-1
TGTGCCAGCAGCTTAAGGACTTTCTCGAACACCGGGGAGCTGTTTTTT CASSLRTFSNTGELFF TRBV7-6 - - TRBJ2-2
TGTGCCAGCAGTCCGGGGGACAGTTCCTACGAGCAGTACTTC CASSPGDSSYEQYF TRBV11-2 - - TRBJ2-7
TGTGCCAGCAGCAGACTAGCGGAAAACACCGGGGAGCTGTTTTTT CASSRLAENTGELFF TRBV3-1/TRBV3-2 TRBD2 - TRBJ2-2
TGTGCCAGTAGTATAGATCTTTCCGGGACAAACACTGAAGCTTTCTTT CASSIDLSGTNTEAFF TRBV19 - - TRBJ1-1
TGTGCCACCAGTGATGGGACAGGGGCTAACTATGGCTACACCTTC CATSDGTGANYGYTF TRBV24-1 TRBD1 many TRBJ1-2
TGCGCCAGCAGCTTGGGGGTGACAGGGATCTACGAGCAGTACTTC CASSLGVTGIYEQYF TRBV5-1 TRBD1 - TRBJ2-7
TGCAGCGTCGTCCGGGACAGGGGTTCTGGCGAGCAGTACTTC CSVVRDRGSGEQYF TRBV29-1 TRBD1 - TRBJ2-7
TGTGCCAGCAGTCAAGAAAGCGGAACTGAAGCTTTCTTT CASSQESGTEAFF TRBV12-3/TRBV12-4 - - TRBJ1-1
TGTGCCAGTAGTACCACCGGGGCGGTACAGGGGGCGCCCACTGAAGCTTTCTTT CASSTTGAVQGAPTEAFF TRBV19 TRBD1 - TRBJ1-1
TGTGCCAGCAGTCCCGGACAAGATAGTGAGCAGTACTTC CASSPGQDSEQYF TRBV27 - - TRBJ2-7
TGTGCCAGCAGCCAAGCCTCTCTCCCTAGCGGACCCTACAATGAGCAGTTCTTC CASSQASLPSGPYNEQFF TRBV3-1/TRBV3-2 TRBD2 once TRBJ2-1
TGCAGCGGCAGGTTCCAAGAGACCCAGTACTTC CSGRFQETQYF TRBV29-1 - - TRBJ2-5
TGTGCCAGCAGTGATAGCGGTAGCTCCTACGAGCAGTACTTC CASSDSGSSYEQYF TRBV6-1 - - TRBJ2-7
TGTGCCAGCAGCCAAGTTGCAGGGTCCCGGGAGACCCAGTACTTC CASSQVAGSRETQYF TRBV14 - - TRBJ2-5
TGTGCCAGCAGCTTGAGGGCAGGCTATGGCTACACCTTC CASSLRAGYGYTF TRBV11-2 - - TRBJ1-2
TGCGCCAGCAGCCAAGAACGAGGGGGCAGCTACGAGCAGTACTTC CASSQERGGSYEQYF TRBV4-1 TRBD1 - TRBJ2-7
TGTGCCAGCAGCTTACAGGACAGCCACGAGCAGTACTTC CASSLQDSHEQYF TRBV7-9 - - TRBJ2-7
TGCGCCAGCAGCTCGGGACTAGCCGGGGGAGAGACCCAGTACTTC CASSSGLAGGETQYF TRBV5-1 TRBD2 - TRBJ2-5
TGTGCCAGCAGCTTAGAGCGGAATCCTTACTACGAGCAGTACTTC CASSLERNPYYEQYF TRBV7-8 - few TRBJ2-7
TGTGCCAGCAGCCAAGATTTTGCCAGGGTAGACTGGGGCTACACCTTC CASSQDFARVDWGYTF TRBV3-1/TRBV3-2 - - TRBJ1-2
TGTGCCAGCAGCTTAGCGAGGGGGACAGGGAACTATGGCTACACCTTC CASSLARGTGNYGYTF TRBV7-8 TRBD1 - TRBJ1-2
TGTGCCAGCAGCTTGGGGGACAGGGGAAGCACTGAAGCTTTCTTT CASSLGDRGSTEAFF TRBV5-6 TRBD1 - TRBJ1-1
TGTGCCAGCAGTTACAGCGACGAGCAGTACTTC CASSYSDEQYF TRBV6-5 - - TRBJ2-7
TGTGCCAGCAGTAACAGGGGTCGGGATGGCTACACCTTC CASSNRGRDGYTF TRBV25-1 TRBD1 - TRBJ1-2
TGTGCTAGCAGCCCAAGGGACAAGACAACTAATGAAAAACTGTTTTTT CASSPRDKTTNEKLFF TRBV7-7 - - TRBJ1-4
TGTGCCAGCAGTTTACAGGGGTTGAACACTGAAGCTTTCTTT CASSLQGLNTEAFF TRBV27 - - TRBJ1-1
TGTGCCAGCAGTTCCCGGGACTCCTACGAGCAGTACTTC CASSSRDSYEQYF TRBV27 - - TRBJ2-7
TGTGCCAGCAGGAGGGATTACAATGAGCAGTTCTTC CASRRDYNEQFF TRBV6-5 - - TRBJ2-1
TGTGCCAGCAGTGAAAACCCCCCCAGTGTCAATTCACCCCTCCACTTT CASSENPPSVNSPLHF TRBV6-1 - - TRBJ1-6
TGTGCCAGCAGTGCCCCCGGAGAAAGGGGCGAAAAACTGTTTTTT CASSAPGERGEKLFF TRBV25-1 - - TRBJ1-4
TGTGCCAGCAGTCACGCGGGCCACCTCTCCTACGAGCAGTACTTC CASSHAGHLSYEQYF TRBV5-8 - - TRBJ2-7
TGTGCCAGCAGCACCAGCAGCGGCAGCTCCTACGAGCAGTACTTC CASSTSSGSSYEQYF TRBV6-6 - - TRBJ2-7
TGTGCCAGCAGCCCCTTGGGGGAGGACTACGAGCAGTACTTC CASSPLGEDYEQYF TRBV11-3 - - TRBJ2-7
TGTGCCAGCAGTTACGGGGCAGGGGAAGACGAGCAGTACTTC CASSYGAGEDEQYF TRBV6-5 - - TRBJ2-7
TGCAGCGTTGAAGATGGGACTAGAGTGAATGAGCAGTTCTTC CSVEDGTRVNEQFF TRBV29-1 TRBD2 few TRBJ2-1
TGTGCCAGCAGCTACCCTAGCGAAGAATACGAGCAGTACTTC CASSYPSEEYEQYF TRBV5-6 - - TRBJ2-7
- CASSKWAGGAKNIQYF TRBV21-1 - - TRBJ2-4
TGTGCCAGCAGCTCGTCCTCCTATAATTCACCCCTCCACTTT CASSSSSYNSPLHF TRBV11-2 - - TRBJ1-6
TGTGCCACCAGTGTGAGTCAGGGGGCACCCCTCGAGCAGTACTTC CATSVSQGAPLEQYF TRBV24-1 TRBD1 - TRBJ2-7
TGTGCCAGCAGCTTAAACAGGGGGCCTGGAAACACCATATATTTT CASSLNRGPGNTIYF TRBV7-8 TRBD1 - TRBJ1-3
TGTGCCAGCAGCACAGGGGAGAACACTGAAGCTTTCTTT CASSTGENTEAFF TRBV6-4 TRBD1 - TRBJ1-1
TGCGCCAGCAGCTCACAGGGGAACGAGCAGTACTTC CASSSQGNEQYF TRBV4-1 TRBD1 - TRBJ2-7
TGTGCCAGCAGCTTAAAGAGGGGAGGGATGAACACTGAAGCTTTCTTT CASSLKRGGMNTEAFF TRBV7-9 - - TRBJ1-1